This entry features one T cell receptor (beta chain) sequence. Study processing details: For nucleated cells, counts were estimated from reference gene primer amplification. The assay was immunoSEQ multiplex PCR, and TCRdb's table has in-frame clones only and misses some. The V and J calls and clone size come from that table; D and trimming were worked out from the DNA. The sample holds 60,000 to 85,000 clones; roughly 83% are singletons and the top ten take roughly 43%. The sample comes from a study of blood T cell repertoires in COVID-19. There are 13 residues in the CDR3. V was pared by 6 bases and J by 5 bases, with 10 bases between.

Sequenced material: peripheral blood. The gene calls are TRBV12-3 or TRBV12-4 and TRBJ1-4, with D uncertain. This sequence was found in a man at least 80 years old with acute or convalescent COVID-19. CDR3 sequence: CASSLRFNEKLFF. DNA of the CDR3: TGTGCCAGCAGCCTACGTTTCAATGAAAAACTGTTTTTT.